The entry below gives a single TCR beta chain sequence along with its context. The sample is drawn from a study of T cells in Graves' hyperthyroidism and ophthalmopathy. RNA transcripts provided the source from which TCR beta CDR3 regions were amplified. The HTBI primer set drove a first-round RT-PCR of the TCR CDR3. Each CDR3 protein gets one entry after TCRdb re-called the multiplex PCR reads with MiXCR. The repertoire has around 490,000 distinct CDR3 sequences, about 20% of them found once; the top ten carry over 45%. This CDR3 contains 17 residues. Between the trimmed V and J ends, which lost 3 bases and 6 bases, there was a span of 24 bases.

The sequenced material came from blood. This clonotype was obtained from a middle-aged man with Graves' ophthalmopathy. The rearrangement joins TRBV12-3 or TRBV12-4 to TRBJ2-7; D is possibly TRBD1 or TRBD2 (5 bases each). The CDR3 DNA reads TGTGCCAGCAGTTTTTCGGTGGAGGACACGGTCTTTGGCGAGCAGTACTTC. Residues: CASSFSVEDTVFGEQYF.